This T cell receptor beta chain is drawn from a study of blood T cell repertoires in COVID-19. Study in general: The samples span acute and convalescent COVID-19 from the United States, Italy and Spain. PBMCs, B-cell-depleted T cells, or T cells provided the cDNA or gDNA that made up the material.

CDR1 SSHAT and CDR2 FNYEAQ come from the germline V gene (reference sequence). The V end lost 1 base, the J end lost 3 bases, and 9 bases lay between the germline ends. This CDR3 is 15 amino acids long. Authors' data handling: The authors estimated nucleated cell counts from reference gene primer amplification. The repertoire was sequenced with immunoSEQ multiplex PCR; TCRdb's copy has only in-frame clones and lacks some. V and J calls and clone size are as listed in that table; D and trimming were resolved from the DNA. The data hold about 210,000 clones, with 80% observed a single time. This clone has ten or more counts.

This rearrangement joins TRBV7-7 to TRBJ2-2; the D gene is possibly TRBD1 (5 bases). Input material: peripheral blood. This TCR was sampled from a man between 60 and 75 years old with acute or convalescent COVID-19. This CDR3 is CASSLDGAYTGELFF. CDR3 nucleotide sequence: TGTGCCAGCAGCTTAGATGGGGCTTACACCGGGGAGCTGTTTTTT.